This T cell receptor beta chain appears in the sequencing data of a study of breast tumors, draining lymph nodes, adjacent tissues. Study outcomes and limitations: Most tumor T cells seemingly derive from lymph node, then expand in tumor. Compared with lymph nodes, tumors were less diverse; compared with nontumor tissue, more. The lymph node origin of tumor T cells was framed as consistent with a hypothesis, not demonstrated. Luminal-like breast cancer showed significantly higher tumor–nontumor repertoire similarity than basal-like.

CDR3 length: 12 amino acids. CDR1 is MNHEY and CDR2 is SVGAGI in the germline V gene. Trimming cost V 4 bases and J 3 bases, with 3 bases left between them. The lymph nodes were axillary draining lymph nodes from breast cancer patients. This clonotype showed up many times. Its target is unknown. TCRdb re-called the multiplex PCR reads with MiXCR, one entry per CDR3 protein. The sample contains about 200,000 distinct CDR3 sequences, approximately 33% of which appear only once. This chain uses TRBV6-5 with TRBJ2-2; no clear D. The receptor was derived from a female donor with breast cancer. Some clones in this sample may be carry-over from other donors' samples. Material: axillary lymph node tissue. The CDR3 loop reads CASSWDTGELFF. The CDR3 region has the DNA TGTGCCAGCAGTTGGGACACCGGGGAGCTGTTTTTT.